The T cell receptor beta chain described here comes from a study of human T cells and chemical hapten exposure (dated by TCRdb to about 2021). At the level of the whole study: For sensitization, 2% DPC in acetone was applied to a roughly 2 cm by roughly 2 cm area of upper inner arm skin. Libraries were combined into a pool for sequencing, and differences in TCR yield between samples came mainly from small differences in library volumes within the pool. Alopecia areata with under or over 50% scalp involvement, alopecia totalis and alopecia universalis were represented in the patient cohort, which was mostly female. Patch testing was performed on the upper back with Finn chambers containing 0.01% DPC, and the patch tests were scored after 6 days according to International Contact Dermatitis Research Group standards. This study followed changes in the peripheral blood TCR repertoire in vivo during primary and secondary sensitization of alopecia patients to the hapten diphenylcyclopropenone (DPC). Weekly therapeutic DPC doses were additionally applied to the scalp of patients throughout the roughly 22-week study period. About 27 alopecia patients gave blood for TCR sequencing at one to four time points (pre-sensitization, 2, 6 and 24 weeks). Blood samples were taken from patients before sensitization (week 0) and at 2, 6 and about 24 weeks after DPC sensitization.

The paper's findings and limits, for the study overall: Because all patients had alopecia, a presumed autoimmune disease, the immune response of the patients might differ from that of healthy individuals. Patch test score correlated positively with the number of PT1 expanded TCRs, reaching significance at thresholds 8, 16 and 32 but not at 4. Compared with pre-sensitization or healthy control sets, expanded TCRs formed significantly more large CDR3 similarity clusters, which is consistent with antigen-driven responses. DPC sensitization did not change how many TCRs were above 1 in 1000 frequency, and no evidence was found of alterations in global repertoire structure. After repeated subsampling, the strength of the expansion versus patch-test correlation and the threshold at which it became significant changed.

Concerning this clonotype itself: Its antigen is currently not known. No clone much larger than this one lies a single base away; base qualities are absent.

CDR3 length: 13 amino acids, cysteine to phenylalanine. The read is trimmed to its CDR3 DNA, 39 bases read in frame from base 1. What this sample's time point label stands for: pre-sensitization, week 0. The meaning of the sample's treatment or condition label: therapeutic diphenylcyclopropenone sensitization with weekly scalp DPC. Blood at each patch-test visit was drawn before the patch test was applied. Patients were considered eligible if aged 18 to 70, diagnosed with alopecia and deemed suitable for DPC therapy, and patients were excluded if pregnant. Total RNA was extracted from unfractionated whole blood collected in Tempus Blood RNA tubes. The library was generated by RACE. The sequencing machine was a NextSeq 500. During library preparation, unique molecular identifiers were attached to individual cDNA molecules so that TCRs could be counted in a quantitative, reproducible way. Both TCR alpha and TCR beta chains were sequenced from each blood RNA sample. The study's processing was this. A median of about 100,000 TCRs per sample was observed, with a range of 23,224 to 690,600. V, J and CDR3 annotation of the TCR reads was performed with the Decombinator software suite. For PS versus PT1 abundance plots, all samples were subsampled to the same number of TCRs (28,000). TCRs were defined as expanded if absent before sensitization and observed at least eight times at the 2-week time point. The raw public data were reprocessed by TCRdb itself: fastp quality trimming at Q25, MiXCR clonotype calling, in-frame beta chains only. One record per CDR3 amino acid sequence lists the most common genes and DNA. For this entry, the V and J calls and clone size follow TCRdb and not the study's own pipeline. The sample includes tens of thousands of distinct CDR3 sequences, with 7.6% observed a single time. Around 1.4% of the sample belongs to the ten largest clones.

The clonotype comes from a woman in her forties or fifties with alopecia areata. Some clones in this sample may be carry-over from other donors' samples. Specimen: whole blood, collected in connection with sensitization to the hapten diphenylcyclopropenone (DPC). The chain employs TRBV21-1 and TRBJ1-6; the table's D call, TRBD1, was not checked against the DNA. TRBV21-1 has pseudogene status. The CDR3 is CASSFEGGSPLHF. The nucleotides read TGTGCCAGCAGCTTCGAGGGGGGATCACCCCTCCACTTT.